The 5 T cell receptor beta chains below come from one sample, sequenced in a study of T-cell reconstitution after alpha-beta-depleted transplantation in children. TCRbeta library construction was performed incorporating unique molecular identifiers. Via MiXCR, TCRdb re-called the PCR reads, giving one row per CDR3 protein. Seen here are 900,000 or so distinct CDR3 sequences, under 20% observed once, and the top ten hold approximately 5%. The sample consisted of PBMCs, mostly from graft donor cells, taken 360 days after TCRalphabeta/CD19-depleted stem cell transplant. These receptors originate from a male patient between 10 and 17 years old who had a stem cell transplant for acute lymphoblastic leukemia, so the T cells may come from the graft donor.

Ten or more counts support this clonotype. The chain carries TRBV5-6 and TRBJ1-5; 7 bases align to TRBD1. Germline lookup yields CDR1 SGHDT and CDR2 YYEEEE. The CDR3 contains 14 residues. The ends lost 2 bases at V and 6 bases at J; junction bases unmatched: 5. The CDR3 reads CASSLQGTLQPQHF. The DNA of the CDR3 is TGTGCCAGCAGCTTACAGGGGACCCTTCAGCCCCAGCATTTT. The full variable domain, its missing parts supplied by reference TRBV5-6 and TRBJ1-5, is DAGVTQSPTHLIKTRGQQVTLRCSPKSGHDTVSWYQQALGQGPQFIFQYYEEEERQRGNFPDRFSGHQFPNYSSELNVNALLLGDSALYLCASSLQGTLQPQHFGDGTRLSIL.

In this sample, this clonotype turned up a few times. The rearrangement uses TRBV7-6 and TRBJ2-7, with D perhaps given as TRBD1 or TRBD2 (6 bases each). Trimming stripped 5 bases from V and 5 bases from J, with 19 bases between. The CDR3 has 15 residues. Germline loops: CDR1 SGHVS, CDR2 FNYEAQ. CDR3 in amino acids: CASSIPSTGRNEQYF. CDR3 DNA sequence: TGTGCCAGCAGCATACCGAGTACAGGGAGGAACGAGCAGTACTTC.

The chain employs TRBV6-1 and TRBJ2-6; D tentatively fits TRBD1 or TRBD2 (5 bases each). Trimming stripped 6 bases from V and 0 bases from J, with 12 bases between. Germline V CDR1 and CDR2: MNHNS, SASEGT. The length of the CDR3 is 16 residues. CDR3 region: CASRTGPHSGANVLTF. As DNA, the CDR3 is TGTGCCAGCAGGACGGGGCCCCACTCTGGGGCCAACGTCCTGACTTTC.

The chain uses TRBV7-9 and TRBJ2-2; 10 bases align to TRBD2. V lost 5 bases, J lost 5 bases, and 8 bases stayed unmatched. Germline values: CDR1 SEHNR, CDR2 FQNEAQ (reference sequence). The CDR3 is made up of 16 amino acids. CDR3 amino acids: CASSPLAGEMTGELFF. CDR3 coding DNA: TGTGCCAGCAGCCCCCTAGCGGGAGAGATGACCGGGGAGCTGTTTTTT.

The chain recombines TRBV4-1 with TRBJ2-1; TRBD2 might be the D (5 bases). Germline CDR1 MGHRA, CDR2 YSYEKL. V lost 1 base and J lost 2, with 12 bases in between. The CDR3 spans 16 residues. The CDR3 nucleotides read TGCGCCAGCAGCCAAGCTGGACTTTCCCCCTACAATGAGCAGTTCTTC. Amino acid sequence: CASSQAGLSPYNEQFF.